A single sample is the source of the 17 T cell receptor beta chains below, sequenced in a study of T cell responses to AZD1222 COVID-19 vaccine. Produced via immunoSEQ multiplex PCR; TCRdb's table is partial and in-frame only. Of around 130,000 clones listed, 92% are singletons. Sequences were derived from peripheral blood, sampled 28 days after the second AZD1222 dose. The receptors come from an adult who received the AZD1222 COVID-19 vaccine.

The chain joins TRBV5-1 to TRBJ2-3; perhaps TRBD1 as D (7 bases). Trimming stripped 5 bases from V and 4 bases from J, with 17 bases between. This CDR3 has 15 amino acids. Germline assignment: CDR1 SGHRS and CDR2 YFSETQ. The CDR3: CASRPQGGPADTQYF. CDR3 coding DNA: TGCGCCAGCAGACCCCAGGGGGGCCCCGCAGATACGCAGTATTTT.

The chain couples TRBV2 to TRBJ2-7; D remains ambiguous. The CDR3 has 14 amino acids. Trimming removed 3 bases from V and 5 bases from J, with 14 bases in between. Germline CDR1 is SNHLY and CDR2 is FYNNEI. The CDR3 region is CASSERIFENEQYF. The CDR3 DNA follows: TGTGCCAGCAGTGAGCGCATCTTCGAAAACGAGCAGTACTTC.

This sequence joins TRBV29-1 and TRBJ2-5, with D perhaps being TRBD1 or TRBD2 (7 bases each). The CDR3 length is 16 residues. V lost 2 bases, J lost 3 bases, and 19 bases lay in between. CDR1 is SQVTM, CDR2 ANQGSEA, per germline. Written as DNA, the CDR3 is TGCAGCGTTGAAAAAAGACAGGGAGGGAGAAAAGAGACCCAGTACTTC. Its protein is CSVEKRQGGRKETQYF. The full variable domain, completed using reference TRBV29-1 and TRBJ2-5, is SAVISQKPSRDICQRGTSLTIQCQVDSQVTMMFWYRQQPGQSLTLIATANQGSEATYESGFVIDKFPISRPNLTFSTLTVSNMSPEDSSIYLCSVEKRQGGRKETQYFGPGTRLLVL.

CDR3: CASSGGPQGARYEQYF. Written as DNA, the CDR3 is TGTGCCAGTAGTGGGGGTCCACAAGGGGCGAGGTACGAGCAGTACTTC. The chain couples TRBV19 to TRBJ2-7; D is perhaps TRBD1 or TRBD2 (5 bases each). Germline V CDR1 and CDR2: LNHDA, SQIVND (reference sequence). The germline V and J ends were trimmed by 5 bases and 4 bases, with 21 bases remaining between them. CDR3 length: 16 amino acids.

The chain uses TRBV12-3 or TRBV12-4 and TRBJ1-2; possible D gene TRBD1, 5 bases. The ends were cut back, 6 bases at V and 4 bases at J, with 12 bases in the middle. This CDR3 contains 13 residues. Written as DNA, the CDR3 is TGTGCCAGCAGCATAGACAGCCGCTATGGCTACACCTTC. Translation: CASSIDSRYGYTF.

J is TRBJ1-4 and V is TRBV19; D remains ambiguous. The CDR3 runs to 10 residues. Trimming removed 11 bases from V and 11 bases from J, with 12 bases in between. In germline, CDR1 is LNHDA, CDR2 SQIVND (reference sequence). CDR3 bases: TGTGCCTCAGGACTGACTAAACTGTTTTTT. This translates into CASGLTKLFF.

In its sample, this clone was seen once. The gene calls are TRBV5-1 and TRBJ2-5, with 11 bases lining up with TRBD2. The V gene end was trimmed by 2 bases and the J gene end by 3 bases; junction bases not matched to a gene: 3. This CDR3 comprises 15 residues. Germline CDR1 and CDR2: SGHRS and YFSETQ. The CDR3, as DNA: TGCGCCAGCAGCTTTCCACTAGCGGGAGAAGAGACCCAGTACTTC. Residues: CASSFPLAGEETQYF.

With respect to this clone: The sample has other DNA sequences that encode this CDR3 too. This rearrangement joins TRBV30 to TRBJ1-6; 7 nucleotides match TRBD1. The CDR3 sequence is 14 residues long. Germline CDR1 GTSNPN, CDR2 SVGIG (reference sequence). J was trimmed by 7 bases and V by 2 bases; bases with no gene match: 5. The CDR3 nucleotides are TGTGCCTGGAGTACCGGGACAGAGAATTCACCCCTCCACTTT. It codes for CAWSTGTENSPLHF. The variable domain in full, with the rest retrieved from reference TRBV30 and TRBJ1-6, is SQTIHQWPATLVQPVGSPLSLECTVEGTSNPNLYWYRQAAGRGLQLLFYSVGIGQISSEVPQNLSASRPQDRQFILSSKKLLLSDSGFYLCAWSTGTENSPLHFGNGTRLTVT.

This chain uses TRBV6-4 with TRBJ1-2, with 11 bases that match TRBD1. The CDR3 loop spans 14 amino acids. The V gene end was trimmed by 2 bases and the J gene end by 7 bases; junction bases not matched to a gene: 3. Germline values: CDR1 MRHNA, CDR2 SNTAGT. CDR3 in DNA: TGTGCCAGCAGTGACGATGGGACAGGGGGTGGCTACACCTTC. It specifies CASSDDGTGGGYTF.

A remark on this clone: This sample also contains other DNA sequences that code for the same CDR3. The rearrangement joins TRBV30 to TRBJ2-7, with unresolved D. Germline loops: CDR1 GTSNPN, CDR2 SVGIG (reference sequence). The V end was cut by 0 bases, the J end by 3 bases, with 6 bases between. CDR3 length: 12 residues. CDR3 sequence: CAWSVSSYEQYF. The CDR3 region has the DNA TGTGCCTGGAGTGTCTCCAGCTACGAGCAGTACTTC.

As DNA, the CDR3 is TGTGCCTGGAGTGGAGAAAATACGTCACCCCTCCACTTT. As protein: CAWSGENTSPLHF. The V and J genes are TRBV30 and TRBJ1-6; D ambiguous. Trimming shortened V by 1 base and J by 10 bases, and 11 bases separated the two germline ends. The CDR3 sequence is 13 residues long. Germline CDR1 reads GTSNPN; CDR2 reads SVGIG (reference sequence).

The chain joins TRBV11-2 to TRBJ2-1, with 8 nucleotides matching TRBD1. Looked up from germline, CDR1 is SGHAT and CDR2 is FQNNGV. The ends lost 3 bases at V and 4 bases at J; junction bases unmatched: 8. CDR3 length: 16 amino acids. CDR3 protein: CASSLGQVIFYNEQFF. The CDR3 nucleotides read TGTGCCAGCAGCTTGGGACAGGTAATCTTTTACAATGAGCAGTTCTTC.

The CDR3 reads CASSEGTGPGELFF. The DNA of the CDR3 is TGTGCCAGCAGTGAAGGGACAGGGCCCGGGGAGCTGTTTTTT. The genes are TRBV6-1 and TRBJ2-2, with 8 bases that match TRBD1. The CDR3 has 14 amino acids. With V trimmed by 1 base and J by 6 bases, 1 base remained unmatched. Per the germline V gene, CDR1 is MNHNS and CDR2 is SASEGT.

Only a few counts were recorded for this clone. J is TRBJ2-1 and V is TRBV7-9; D possibly matches TRBD1 or TRBD2 (5 bases each). With 1 base removed from V and 8 bases from J, the gap between germline ends came to 12 bases. Germline CDR1 SEHNR, CDR2 FQNEAQ (reference sequence). This CDR3 is built from 14 residues. For the CDR3, the DNA is TGTGCCAGCAGCTTAGTGGGGGAGTCGGATGAGCAGTTCTTC. This sequence encodes CASSLVGESDEQFF.

The chain is built from TRBV11-3 and TRBJ1-6; tentatively, D is TRBD1 (6 bases). The CDR3 is 16 amino acids. V was trimmed by 4 bases and J by 7 bases, leaving 17 bases between them. Germline-derived CDR1 and CDR2 are SGHNT and YENEEA. The chain's CDR3 is CASSSLGGQWNSPLHF. CDR3 nucleotides: TGTGCCAGCAGCTCTCTTGGGGGGCAGTGGAATTCACCCCTCCACTTT.

This clone was seen just once. The CDR3 reads CAWSVRARAGGLETQYF. CDR3 sequence (DNA): TGTGCCTGGAGTGTAAGGGCGCGAGCGGGGGGGCTTGAGACCCAGTACTTC. This chain connects TRBV30 to TRBJ2-5; 10 nucleotides align to TRBD2. Germline V gene sequence: CDR1 GTSNPN, CDR2 SVGIG (reference sequence). J lost 5 bases, V lost 0 bases, and 12 bases had no gene match. The CDR3 runs 17 residues. Looking up the rest from reference TRBV30 and TRBJ2-5 gives the full variable domain: SQTIHQWPATLVQPVGSPLSLECTVEGTSNPNLYWYRQAAGRGLQLLFYSVGIGQISSEVPQNLSASRPQDRQFILSSKKLLLSDSGFYLCAWSVRARAGGLETQYFGPGTRLLVL.

V is TRBV5-4 and J is TRBJ2-1; possibly TRBD1 for D (6 bases). The germline V gene encodes CDR1 SGHNT and CDR2 YYREEE (reference sequence). The CDR3 contains 14 residues. The V end was cut by 2 bases, the J end by 7 bases, with 13 bases between. DNA for the CDR3: TGTGCCAGCAGCTTAGGGGACAAGGGGAATGAGCAGTTCTTC. Protein: CASSLGDKGNEQFF.